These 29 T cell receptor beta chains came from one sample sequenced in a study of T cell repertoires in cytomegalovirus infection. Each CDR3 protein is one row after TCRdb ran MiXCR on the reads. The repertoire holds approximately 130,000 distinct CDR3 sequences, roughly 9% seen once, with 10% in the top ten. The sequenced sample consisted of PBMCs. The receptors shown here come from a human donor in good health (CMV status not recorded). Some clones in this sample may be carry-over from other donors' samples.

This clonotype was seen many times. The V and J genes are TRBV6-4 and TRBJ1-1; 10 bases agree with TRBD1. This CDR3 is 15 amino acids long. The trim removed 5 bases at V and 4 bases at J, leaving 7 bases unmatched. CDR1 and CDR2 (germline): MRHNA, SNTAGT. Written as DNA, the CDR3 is TGTGCCAGCAGTCCCGGGACAGGGGAGAGCACTGAAGCTTTCTTT. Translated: CASSPGTGESTEAFF.

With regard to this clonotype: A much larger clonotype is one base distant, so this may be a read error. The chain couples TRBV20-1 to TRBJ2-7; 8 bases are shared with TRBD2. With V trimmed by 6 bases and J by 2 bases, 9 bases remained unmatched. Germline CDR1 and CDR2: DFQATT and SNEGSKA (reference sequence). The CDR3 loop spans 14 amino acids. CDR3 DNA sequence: TGCAGTGCACTAATCCGGGGGGGCGCCTACGAGCAGTACTTC. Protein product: CSALIRGGAYEQYF.

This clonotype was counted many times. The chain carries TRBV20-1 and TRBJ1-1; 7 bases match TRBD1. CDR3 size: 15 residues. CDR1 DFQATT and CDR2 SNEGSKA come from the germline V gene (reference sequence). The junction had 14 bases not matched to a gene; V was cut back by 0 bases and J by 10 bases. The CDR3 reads CSARDLGAGGFRAFF. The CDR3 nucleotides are TGCAGTGCTAGAGATCTGGGGGCAGGGGGATTTCGAGCTTTCTTT.

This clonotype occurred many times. Here the CDR3 reads CASTTTRGYHEQYF. As DNA, the CDR3 is TGTGCCAGCACCACCACGCGGGGGTACCACGAGCAGTACTTC. The chain combines TRBV7-9 with TRBJ2-7; 7 bases are a match to TRBD2. This CDR3 comprises 14 residues. The V gene end was trimmed by 7 bases and the J gene end by 5 bases; junction bases not matched to a gene: 11. The germline gives CDR1 SEHNR, CDR2 FQNEAQ (reference sequence).

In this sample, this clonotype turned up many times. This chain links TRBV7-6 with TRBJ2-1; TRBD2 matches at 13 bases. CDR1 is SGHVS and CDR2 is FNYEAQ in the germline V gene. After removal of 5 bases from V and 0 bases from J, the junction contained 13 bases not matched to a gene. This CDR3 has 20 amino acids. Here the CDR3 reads CASSPPPGLAGTTSYNEQFF. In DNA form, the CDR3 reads TGTGCCAGCAGCCCACCACCGGGACTAGCGGGGACTACCTCCTACAATGAGCAGTTCTTC.

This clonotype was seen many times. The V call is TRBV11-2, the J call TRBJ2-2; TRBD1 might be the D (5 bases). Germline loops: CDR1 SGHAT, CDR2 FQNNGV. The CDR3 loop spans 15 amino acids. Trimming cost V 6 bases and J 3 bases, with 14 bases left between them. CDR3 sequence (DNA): TGTGCCAGCAGTTCCTTGACAGAGTACACCGGGGAGCTGTTTTTT. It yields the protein CASSSLTEYTGELFF.

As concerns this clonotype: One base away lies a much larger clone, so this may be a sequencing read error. The CDR3 is CASSHRESQPQHF. The CDR3 DNA follows: TGTGCCAGCAGCCACAGGGAAAGTCAGCCCCAGCATTTT. This chain connects TRBV2 to TRBJ1-5, with D possibly being TRBD1 (6 bases). The CDR3 has 13 residues. Germline V lookup: CDR1 SNHLY, CDR2 FYNNEI. The V gene lost 6 bases and the J gene lost 6 bases, with 12 bases spanning the gap.

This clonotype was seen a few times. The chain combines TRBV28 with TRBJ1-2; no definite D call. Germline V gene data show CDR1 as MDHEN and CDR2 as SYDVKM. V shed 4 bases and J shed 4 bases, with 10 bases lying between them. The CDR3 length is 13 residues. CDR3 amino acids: CASSSPNFYGYTF. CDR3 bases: TGTGCCAGCAGTTCCCCGAACTTCTATGGCTACACCTTC.

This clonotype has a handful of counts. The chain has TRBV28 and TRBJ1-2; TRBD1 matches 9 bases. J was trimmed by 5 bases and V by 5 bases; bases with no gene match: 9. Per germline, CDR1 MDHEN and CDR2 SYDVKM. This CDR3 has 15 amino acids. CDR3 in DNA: TGTGCCAGCAGTCCCCCCGTACAGGGGGCGTATGGCTACACCTTC. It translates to CASSPPVQGAYGYTF.

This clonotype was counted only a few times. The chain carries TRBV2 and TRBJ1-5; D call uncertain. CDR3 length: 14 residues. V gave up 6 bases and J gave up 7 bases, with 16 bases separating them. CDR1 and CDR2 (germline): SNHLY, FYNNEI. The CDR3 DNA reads TGTGCCAGCAGGGGAAATGGCAGGCTACAGCCCCAGCATTTT. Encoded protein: CASRGNGRLQPQHF.

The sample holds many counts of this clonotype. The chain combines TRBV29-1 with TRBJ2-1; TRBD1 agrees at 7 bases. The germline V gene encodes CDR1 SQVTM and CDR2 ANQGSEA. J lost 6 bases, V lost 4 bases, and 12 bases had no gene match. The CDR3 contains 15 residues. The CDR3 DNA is TGCAGCGTTGCCGGGTACAGGGGTCCCTCCAATGAGCAGTTCTTC. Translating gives CSVAGYRGPSNEQFF.

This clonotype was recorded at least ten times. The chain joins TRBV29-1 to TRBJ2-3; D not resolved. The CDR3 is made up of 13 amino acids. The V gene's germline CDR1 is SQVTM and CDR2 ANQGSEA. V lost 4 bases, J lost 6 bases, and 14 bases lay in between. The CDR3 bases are TGCAGCGTTGCCTGGTCTATGGGGGATACGCAGTATTTT. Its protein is CSVAWSMGDTQYF.

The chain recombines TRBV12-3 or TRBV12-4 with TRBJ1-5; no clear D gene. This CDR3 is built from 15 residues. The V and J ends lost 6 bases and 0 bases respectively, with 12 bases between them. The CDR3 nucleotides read TGTGCCAGCAGGGAGAACGCTGATAGCAATCAGCCCCAGCATTTT. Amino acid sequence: CASRENADSNQPQHF.

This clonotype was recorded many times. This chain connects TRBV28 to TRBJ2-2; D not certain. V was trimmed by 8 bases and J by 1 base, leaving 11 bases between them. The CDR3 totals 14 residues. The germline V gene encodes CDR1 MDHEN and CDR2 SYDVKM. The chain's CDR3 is CASRRPMNTGELFF. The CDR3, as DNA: TGTGCCAGCCGACGGCCGATGAACACCGGGGAGCTGTTTTTT.

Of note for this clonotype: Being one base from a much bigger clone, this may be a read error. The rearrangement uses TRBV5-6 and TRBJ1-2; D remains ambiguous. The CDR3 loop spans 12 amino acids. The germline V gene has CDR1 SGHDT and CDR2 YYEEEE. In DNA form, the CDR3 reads TGTGCCAGCAGCTTAAGAGACTATGGCTTCACCTTC. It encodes CASSLRDYGFTF.

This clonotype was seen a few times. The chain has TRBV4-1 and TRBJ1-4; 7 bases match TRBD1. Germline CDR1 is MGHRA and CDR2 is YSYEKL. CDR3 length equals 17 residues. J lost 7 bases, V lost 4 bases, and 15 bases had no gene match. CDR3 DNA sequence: TGCGCCAGCAGCCTCGACAGGGTTTTGGTTTCGGGTGAAAAACTGTTTTTT. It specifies CASSLDRVLVSGEKLFF.

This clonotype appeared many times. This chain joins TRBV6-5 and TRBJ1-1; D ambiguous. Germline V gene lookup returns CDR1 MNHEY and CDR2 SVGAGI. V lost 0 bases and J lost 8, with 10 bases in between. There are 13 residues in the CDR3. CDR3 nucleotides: TGTGCCAGCAGTTACTCGACTAGTCGCGAAGCTTTCTTT. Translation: CASSYSTSREAFF.

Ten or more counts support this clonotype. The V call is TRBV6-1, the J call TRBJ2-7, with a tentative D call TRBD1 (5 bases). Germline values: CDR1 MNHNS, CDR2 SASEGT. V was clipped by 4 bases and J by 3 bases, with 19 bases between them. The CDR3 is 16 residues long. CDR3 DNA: TGTGCCAGCAGTGGGCCGGACATACCCACGGGCTACGAGCAGTACTTC. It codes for CASSGPDIPTGYEQYF.

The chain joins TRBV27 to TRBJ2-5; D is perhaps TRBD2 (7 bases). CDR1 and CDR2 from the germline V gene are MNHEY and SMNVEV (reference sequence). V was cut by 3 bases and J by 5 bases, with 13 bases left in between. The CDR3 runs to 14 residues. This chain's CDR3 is CASSFRGGPETQYF. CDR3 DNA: TGTGCCAGCAGTTTTAGGGGGGGGCCTGAGACCCAGTACTTC.

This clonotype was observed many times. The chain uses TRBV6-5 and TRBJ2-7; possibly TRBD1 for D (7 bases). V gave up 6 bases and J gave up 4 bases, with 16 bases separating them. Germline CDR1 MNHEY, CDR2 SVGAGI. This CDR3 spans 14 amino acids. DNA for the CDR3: TGTGCCAGCAGCCCCGGGGCAGGGGGGTACGAGCAGTACTTC. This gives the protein CASSPGAGGYEQYF.

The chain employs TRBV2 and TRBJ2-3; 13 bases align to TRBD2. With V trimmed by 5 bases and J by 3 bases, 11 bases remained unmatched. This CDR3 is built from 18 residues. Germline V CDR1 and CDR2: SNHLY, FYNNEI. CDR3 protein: CASSYPGTSGVGTDTQYF. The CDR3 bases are TGTGCCAGCAGTTATCCCGGGACTAGCGGGGTAGGGACAGATACGCAGTATTTT.

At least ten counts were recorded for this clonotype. The CDR3 loop reads CASSERLAGGSEQYF. The CDR3 nucleotides read TGTGCCAGCAGTGAGAGACTAGCGGGGGGAAGCGAGCAGTACTTC. This chain joins TRBV2 and TRBJ2-7, with TRBD2 identical over 13 bases. Germline V gene sequence: CDR1 SNHLY, CDR2 FYNNEI. The CDR3 spans 15 residues. V lost 3 bases, J lost 6 bases, and 5 bases stayed unmatched.

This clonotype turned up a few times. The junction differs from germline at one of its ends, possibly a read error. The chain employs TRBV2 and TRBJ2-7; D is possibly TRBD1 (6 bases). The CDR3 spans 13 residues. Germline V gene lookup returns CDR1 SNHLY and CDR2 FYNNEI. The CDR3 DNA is TGTGCCAGCAGGGAAGGGGGATCCTACGAGCAGTACTTC. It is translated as CASREGGSYEQYF.

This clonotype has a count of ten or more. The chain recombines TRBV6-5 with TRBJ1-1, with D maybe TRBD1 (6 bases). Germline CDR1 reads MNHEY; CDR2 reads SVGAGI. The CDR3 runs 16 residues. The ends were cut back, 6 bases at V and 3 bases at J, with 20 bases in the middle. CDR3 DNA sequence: TGTGCCAGCAGCCCCCTGGGGGGGGCGGTGTACACTGAAGCTTTCTTT. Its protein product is CASSPLGGAVYTEAFF.

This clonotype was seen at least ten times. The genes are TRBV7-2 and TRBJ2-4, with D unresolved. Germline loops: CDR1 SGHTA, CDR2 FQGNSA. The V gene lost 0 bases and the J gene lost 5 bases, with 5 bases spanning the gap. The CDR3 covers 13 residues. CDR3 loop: CASSLAKENIQYF. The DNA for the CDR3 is TGTGCCAGCAGCTTAGCGAAGGAAAACATTCAGTACTTC.

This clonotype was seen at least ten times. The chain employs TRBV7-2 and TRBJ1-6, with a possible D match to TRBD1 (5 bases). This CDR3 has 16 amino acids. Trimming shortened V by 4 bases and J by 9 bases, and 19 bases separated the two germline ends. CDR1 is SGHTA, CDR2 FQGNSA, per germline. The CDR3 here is CASSSAGGGNGSPLHF. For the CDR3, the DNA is TGTGCCAGCAGCTCCGCCGGTGGGGGGAACGGTTCACCCCTCCACTTT.

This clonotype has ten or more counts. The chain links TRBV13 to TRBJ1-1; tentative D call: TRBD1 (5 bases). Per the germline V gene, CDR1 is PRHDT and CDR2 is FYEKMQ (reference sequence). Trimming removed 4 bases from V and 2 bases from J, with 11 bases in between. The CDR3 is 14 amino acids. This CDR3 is CASSSGRANTEAFF. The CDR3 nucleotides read TGTGCCAGCAGCTCGGGCAGGGCAAACACTGAAGCTTTCTTT.

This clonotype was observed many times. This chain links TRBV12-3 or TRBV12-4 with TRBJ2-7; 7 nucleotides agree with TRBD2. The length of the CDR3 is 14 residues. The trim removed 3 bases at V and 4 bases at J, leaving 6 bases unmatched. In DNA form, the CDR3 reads TGTGCCAGCAGTTTGAAGTCGGGGGGATACGAGCAGTACTTC. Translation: CASSLKSGGYEQYF.

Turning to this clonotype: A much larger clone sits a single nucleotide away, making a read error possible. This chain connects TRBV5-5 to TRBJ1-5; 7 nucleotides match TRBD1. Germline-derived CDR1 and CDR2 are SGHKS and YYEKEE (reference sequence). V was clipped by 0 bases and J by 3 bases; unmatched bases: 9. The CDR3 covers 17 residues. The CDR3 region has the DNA TGTGCCAGCAGCTTGGTTGAGGGGGCGAGGGACAATCAGCCCCAGCATTTT. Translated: CASSLVEGARDNQPQHF. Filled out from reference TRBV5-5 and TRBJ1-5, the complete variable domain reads DAGVTQSPTHLIKTRGQQVTLRCSPISGHKSVSWYQQVLGQGPQFIFQYYEKEERGRGNFPDRFSARQFPNYSSELNVNALLLGDSALYLCASSLVEGARDNQPQHFGDGTRLSIL.